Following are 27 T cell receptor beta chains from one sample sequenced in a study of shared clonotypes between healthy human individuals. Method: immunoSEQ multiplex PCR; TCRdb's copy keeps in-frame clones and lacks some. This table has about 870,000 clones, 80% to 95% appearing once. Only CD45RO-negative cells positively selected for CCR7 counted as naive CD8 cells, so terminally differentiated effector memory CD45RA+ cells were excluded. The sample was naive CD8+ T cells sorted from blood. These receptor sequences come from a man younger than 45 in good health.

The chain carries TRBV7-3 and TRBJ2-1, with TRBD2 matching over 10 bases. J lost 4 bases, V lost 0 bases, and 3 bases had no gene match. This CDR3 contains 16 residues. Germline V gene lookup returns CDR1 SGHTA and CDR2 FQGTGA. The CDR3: CASSLTGTSAYNEQFF. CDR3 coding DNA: TGTGCCAGCAGCTTAACCGGGACTAGCGCGTACAATGAGCAGTTCTTC.

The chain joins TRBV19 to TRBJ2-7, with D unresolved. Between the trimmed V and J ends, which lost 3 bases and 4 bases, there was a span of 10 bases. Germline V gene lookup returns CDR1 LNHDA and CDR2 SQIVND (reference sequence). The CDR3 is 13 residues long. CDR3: CASSMFAEYEQYF. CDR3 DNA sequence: TGTGCCAGTAGTATGTTCGCGGAGTACGAGCAGTACTTC.

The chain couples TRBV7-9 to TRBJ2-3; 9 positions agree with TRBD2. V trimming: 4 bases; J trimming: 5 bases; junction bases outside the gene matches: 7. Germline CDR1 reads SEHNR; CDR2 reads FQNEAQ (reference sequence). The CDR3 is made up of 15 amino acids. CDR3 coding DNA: TGTGCCAGCAGCTCCGCGGGAGGGCCCGGAGATACGCAGTATTTT. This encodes CASSSAGGPGDTQYF.

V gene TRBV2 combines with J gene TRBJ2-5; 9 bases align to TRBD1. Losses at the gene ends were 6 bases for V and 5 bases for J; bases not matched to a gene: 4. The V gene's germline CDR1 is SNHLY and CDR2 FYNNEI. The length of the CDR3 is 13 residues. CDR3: CASRGQGFETQYF. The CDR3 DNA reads TGTGCCAGCAGGGGACAGGGATTCGAGACCCAGTACTTC. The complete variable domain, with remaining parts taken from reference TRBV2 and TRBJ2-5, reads EPEVTQTPSHQVTQMGQEVILRCVPISNHLYFYWYRQILGQKVEFLVSFYNNEISEKSEIFDDQFSVERPDGSNFTLKIRSTKLEDSAMYFCASRGQGFETQYFGPGTRLLVL.

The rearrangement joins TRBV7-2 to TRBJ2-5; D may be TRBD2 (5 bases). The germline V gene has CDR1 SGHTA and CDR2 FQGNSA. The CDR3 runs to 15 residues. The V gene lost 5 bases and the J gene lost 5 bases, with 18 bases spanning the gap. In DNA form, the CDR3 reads TGTGCCAGCAGCCCAGTGCAGGCGGGTGGTGAGACCCAGTACTTC. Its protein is CASSPVQAGGETQYF.

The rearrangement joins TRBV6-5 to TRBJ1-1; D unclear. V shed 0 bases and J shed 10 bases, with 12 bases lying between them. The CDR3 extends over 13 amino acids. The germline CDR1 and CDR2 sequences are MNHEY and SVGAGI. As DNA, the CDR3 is TGTGCCAGCAGTTACTCGAGCCGGGGAGGAGCTTTCTTT. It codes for CASSYSSRGGAFF.

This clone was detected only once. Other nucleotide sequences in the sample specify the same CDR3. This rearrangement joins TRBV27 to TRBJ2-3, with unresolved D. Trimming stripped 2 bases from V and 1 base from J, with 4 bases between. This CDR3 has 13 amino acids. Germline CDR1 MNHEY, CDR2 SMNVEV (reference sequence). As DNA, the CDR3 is TGTGCCAGCAGTTTAGGGCGCACAGATACGCAGTATTTT. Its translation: CASSLGRTDTQYF.

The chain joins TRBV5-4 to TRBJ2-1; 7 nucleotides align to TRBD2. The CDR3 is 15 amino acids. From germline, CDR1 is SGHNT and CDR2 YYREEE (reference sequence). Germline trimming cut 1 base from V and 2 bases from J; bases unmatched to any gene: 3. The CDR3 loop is CASSLRGVTYNEQFF. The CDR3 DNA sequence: TGTGCCAGCAGCTTGCGGGGGGTGACCTACAATGAGCAGTTCTTC.

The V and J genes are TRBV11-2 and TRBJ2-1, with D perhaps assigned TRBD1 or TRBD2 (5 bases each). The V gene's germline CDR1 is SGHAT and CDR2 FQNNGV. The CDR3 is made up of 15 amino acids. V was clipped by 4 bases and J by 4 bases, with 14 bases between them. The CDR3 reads CASSYGTSNYNEQFF. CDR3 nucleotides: TGTGCCAGCAGCTATGGGACGTCAAATTACAATGAGCAGTTCTTC.

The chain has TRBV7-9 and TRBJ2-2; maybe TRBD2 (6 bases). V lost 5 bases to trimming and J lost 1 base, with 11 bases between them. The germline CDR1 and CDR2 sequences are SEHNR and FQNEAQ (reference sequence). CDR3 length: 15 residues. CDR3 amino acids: CASSTGTRNTGELFF. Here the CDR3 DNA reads TGTGCCAGCAGCACCGGGACTCGGAACACCGGGGAGCTGTTTTTT.

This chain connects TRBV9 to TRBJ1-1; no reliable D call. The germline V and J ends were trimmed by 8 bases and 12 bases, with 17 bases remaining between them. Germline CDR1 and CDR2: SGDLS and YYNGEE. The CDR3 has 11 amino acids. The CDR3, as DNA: TGTGCCAGTTCCGGTGGGGAGGGCTCTTTCTTT. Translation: CASSGGEGSFF.

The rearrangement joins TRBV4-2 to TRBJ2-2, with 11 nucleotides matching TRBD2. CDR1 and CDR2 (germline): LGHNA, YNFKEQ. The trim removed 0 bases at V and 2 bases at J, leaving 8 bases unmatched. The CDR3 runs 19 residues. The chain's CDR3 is CASSQDTLGTSGNTGELFF. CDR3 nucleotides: TGTGCCAGCAGCCAAGATACTCTTGGGACTAGCGGAAACACCGGGGAGCTGTTTTTT.

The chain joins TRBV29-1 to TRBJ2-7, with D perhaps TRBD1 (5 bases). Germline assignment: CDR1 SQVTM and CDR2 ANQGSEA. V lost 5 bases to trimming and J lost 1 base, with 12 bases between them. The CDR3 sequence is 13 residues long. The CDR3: CSVLEGVSYEQYF. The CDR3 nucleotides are TGCAGCGTTTTAGAAGGGGTTTCCTACGAGCAGTACTTC.

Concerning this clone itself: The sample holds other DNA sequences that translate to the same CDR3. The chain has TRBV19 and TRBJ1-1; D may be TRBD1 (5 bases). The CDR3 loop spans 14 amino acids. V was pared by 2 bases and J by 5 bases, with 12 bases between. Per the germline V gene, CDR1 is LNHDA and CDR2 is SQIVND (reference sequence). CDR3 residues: CASSIQGVGTEAFF. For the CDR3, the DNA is TGTGCCAGTAGTATACAAGGGGTCGGGACTGAAGCTTTCTTT.

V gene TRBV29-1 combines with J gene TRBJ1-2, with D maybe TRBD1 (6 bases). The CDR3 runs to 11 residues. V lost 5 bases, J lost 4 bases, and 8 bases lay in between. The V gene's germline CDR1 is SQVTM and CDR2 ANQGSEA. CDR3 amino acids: CSVRTAYGYTF. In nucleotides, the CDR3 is TGCAGCGTTCGGACAGCCTATGGCTACACCTTC.

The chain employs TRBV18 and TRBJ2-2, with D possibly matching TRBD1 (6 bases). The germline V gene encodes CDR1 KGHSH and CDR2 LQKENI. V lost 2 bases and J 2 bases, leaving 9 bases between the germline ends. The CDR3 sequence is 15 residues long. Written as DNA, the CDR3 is TGTGCCAGCTCACCAGACAGGCTAAACACCGGGGAGCTGTTTTTT. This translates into CASSPDRLNTGELFF. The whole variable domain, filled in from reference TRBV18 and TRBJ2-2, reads NAGVMQNPRHLVRRRGQEARLRCSPMKGHSHVYWYRQLPEEGLKFMVYLQKENIIDESGMPKERFSAEFPKEGPSILRIQQVVRGDSAAYFCASSPDRLNTGELFFGEGSRLTVL.

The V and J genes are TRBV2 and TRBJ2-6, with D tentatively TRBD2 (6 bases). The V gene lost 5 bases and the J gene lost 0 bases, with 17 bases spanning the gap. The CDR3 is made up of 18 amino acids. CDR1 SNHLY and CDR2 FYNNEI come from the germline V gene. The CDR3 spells CASSLWRAVDSGANVLTF. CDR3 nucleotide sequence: TGTGCCAGCAGTCTTTGGAGGGCCGTCGACTCTGGGGCCAACGTCCTGACTTTC.

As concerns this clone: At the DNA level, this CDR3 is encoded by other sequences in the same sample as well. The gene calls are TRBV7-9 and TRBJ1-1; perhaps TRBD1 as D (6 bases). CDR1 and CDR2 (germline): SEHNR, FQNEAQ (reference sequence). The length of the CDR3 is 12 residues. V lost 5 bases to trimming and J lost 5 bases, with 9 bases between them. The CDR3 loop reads CASSPQGTEAFF. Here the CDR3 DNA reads TGTGCCAGCAGCCCCCAGGGGACTGAAGCTTTCTTT.

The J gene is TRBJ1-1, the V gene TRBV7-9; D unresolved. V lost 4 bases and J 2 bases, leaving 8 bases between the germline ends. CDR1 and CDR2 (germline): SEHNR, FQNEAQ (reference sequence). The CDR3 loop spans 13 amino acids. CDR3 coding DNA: TGTGCCAGCAGCTCCGAAGGAAACACTGAAGCTTTCTTT. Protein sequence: CASSSEGNTEAFF.

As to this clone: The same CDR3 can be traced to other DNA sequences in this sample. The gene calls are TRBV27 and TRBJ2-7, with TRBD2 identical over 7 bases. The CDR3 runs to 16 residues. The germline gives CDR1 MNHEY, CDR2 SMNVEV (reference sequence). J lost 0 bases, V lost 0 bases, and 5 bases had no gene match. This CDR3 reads CASSLSVGGFSYEQYF. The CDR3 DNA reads TGTGCCAGCAGTTTATCAGTGGGAGGGTTCTCCTACGAGCAGTACTTC.

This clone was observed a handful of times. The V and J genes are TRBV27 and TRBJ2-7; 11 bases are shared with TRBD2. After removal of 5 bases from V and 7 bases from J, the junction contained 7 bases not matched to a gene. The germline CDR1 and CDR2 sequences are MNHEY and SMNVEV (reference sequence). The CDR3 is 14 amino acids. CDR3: CASSTSGSRQEQYF. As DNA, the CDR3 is TGTGCCAGCAGTACTAGCGGGAGTCGGCAAGAGCAGTACTTC.

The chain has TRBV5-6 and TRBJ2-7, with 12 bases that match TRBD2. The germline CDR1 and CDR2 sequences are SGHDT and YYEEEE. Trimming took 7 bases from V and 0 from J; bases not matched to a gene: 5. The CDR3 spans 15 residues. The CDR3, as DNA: TGTGCCAGCTACGGACTAGCGGGAAGCTCCTACGAGCAGTACTTC. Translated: CASYGLAGSSYEQYF.

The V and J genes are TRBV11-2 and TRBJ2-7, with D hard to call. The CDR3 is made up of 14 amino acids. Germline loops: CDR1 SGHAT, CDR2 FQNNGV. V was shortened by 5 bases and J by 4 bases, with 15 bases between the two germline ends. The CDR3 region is CASSTVLQLYEQYF. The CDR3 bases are TGTGCCAGCAGCACAGTTTTGCAGTTATACGAGCAGTACTTC. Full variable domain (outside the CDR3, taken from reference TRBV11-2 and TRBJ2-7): EAGVAQSPRYKIIEKRQSVAFWCNPISGHATLYWYQQILGQGPKLLIQFQNNGVVDDSQLPKDRFSAERLKGVDSTLKIQPAKLEDSAVYLCASSTVLQLYEQYFGPGTRLTVT.

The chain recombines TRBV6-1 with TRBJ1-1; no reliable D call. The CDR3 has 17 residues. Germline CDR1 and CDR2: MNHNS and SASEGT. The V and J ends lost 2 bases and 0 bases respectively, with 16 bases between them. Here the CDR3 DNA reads TGTGCCAGCAGTGAAAGTCTAGGGCAGGTATTGAACACTGAAGCTTTCTTT. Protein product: CASSESLGQVLNTEAFF.

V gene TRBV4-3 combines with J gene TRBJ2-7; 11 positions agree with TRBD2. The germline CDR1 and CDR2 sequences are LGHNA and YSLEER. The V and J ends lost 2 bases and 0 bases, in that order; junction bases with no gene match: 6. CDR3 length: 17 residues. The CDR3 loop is CASSQTVGTSGSYEQYF. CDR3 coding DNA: TGCGCCAGCAGCCAAACAGTAGGGACTAGCGGCTCCTACGAGCAGTACTTC.

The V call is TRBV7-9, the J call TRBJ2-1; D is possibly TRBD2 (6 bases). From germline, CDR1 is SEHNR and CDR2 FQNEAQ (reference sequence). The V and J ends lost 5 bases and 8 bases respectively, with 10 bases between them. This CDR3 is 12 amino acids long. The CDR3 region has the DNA TGTGCCAGCAGCCATTGGGGGGATGAGCAGTTCTTC. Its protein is CASSHWGDEQFF.

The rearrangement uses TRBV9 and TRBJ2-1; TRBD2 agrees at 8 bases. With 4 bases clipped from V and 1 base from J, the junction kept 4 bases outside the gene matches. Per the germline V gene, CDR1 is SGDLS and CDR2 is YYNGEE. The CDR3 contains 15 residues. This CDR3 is CASSPAGVSYNEQFF. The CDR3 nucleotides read TGTGCCAGCAGCCCAGCGGGAGTGTCCTACAATGAGCAGTTCTTC.